What follows describes a single T cell receptor (beta chain). Its antigen has not been determined. No qualities accompany the bases; no much larger clone lies one base away. In Seattle, one collaborating source enrolled patients while the infection was active and tracked those patients longitudinally over the course of disease. Whole blood was collected in K2EDTA tubes by collaborating institutions according to the institutions' own protocols. For TCRbeta analysis, collaborator samples were shipped as frozen whole blood, as isolated PBMCs, or as DNA extracted from either sample type. The V end loses 1 base and the J end loses 5 bases, and a stretch of 9 bases separates them. The germline V gene supplies CDR1 ENHRY and CDR2 SYGVKD. The CDR3 starts with the cysteine, ends with the phenylalanine, and has 14 residues. The read is trimmed to its CDR3 DNA, 42 bases read in frame from base 1. The data are from a study of blood T cell repertoires in COVID-19 (dated by TCRdb to about 2020). In terms of the full investigation: Samples from collaborators originated in the United States, Italy and Spain and spanned both the acute and convalescent phases of COVID-19. The repertoires were released in a freely available public database meant as a resource for research on the immune response to SARS-CoV-2. Samples came from the ongoing ImmuneRACE study (first 160 participants) plus 1,254 subjects from 6 global collaborators. Subjects who had been exposed to COVID-19, were actively infected with it, or had recovered from it provided the deeply sampled blood TCRbeta repertoires that made up the dataset. The prospective study material was composed of cDNA or gDNA derived from T cells, B-cell-depleted T cells, or PBMCs. HLA class I and class II types, where available, came from metadata supplied by the sample provider rather than from assay-based typing. Nearly every sample came with metadata listing a de-identified subject ID, COVID-19 status, age in years and sex.

What the research found in general, with its limitations: The amount of clinical and demographic metadata varied by source and participant and was provided uncurated.

TCRbeta CDR3 regions were amplified from genomic DNA using the immunoSEQ Assay, a bias-controlled multiplex PCR. For the original study's pipeline: Nucleated cell counts per sample were estimated from amplification of reference gene primers within the assay. Sequence reads were collapsed and filtered to measure the absolute abundance of every unique TCRbeta CDR3 rearrangement. For each sample, productive Simpson clonality was calculated as the square root of Simpson's diversity index over productive rearrangements. Held by TCRdb, this immuneACCESS table contains in-frame sequences only and omits some clones. Under half of the omission traces to an unresolved V gene where checked; the cause of the rest is unknown. That table gives V, J and clone size, and the DNA gave D and trimming. Recorded for this sample are roughly 230,000 clones; around 84% of them occurred a single time. The ten largest clones take up more than 9% of the sample.

The rearrangement combines TRBV10-3 with TRBJ2-1, with no reliable assignment of the D segment. The sequencing sample was made of peripheral blood. The TCR sequence derives from a woman over 75 with COVID-19, enrolled during active disease. The nucleotide sequence reads as follows: TGTGCCATCAGTGAGTTGAGGAACGACAATGAGCAGTTCTTC. It is translated as CAISELRNDNEQFF.